This TCR beta chain derives from a study of chronic HIV infection and antiretroviral therapy. CDR1 is SGHNT and CDR2 is YYREEE in the germline V gene (reference sequence). This CDR3 comprises 13 residues. V lost 0 bases to trimming and J lost 2 bases, with 5 bases between them. This clonotype occurred many times. One entry per CDR3 protein results from TCRdb running MiXCR on the 5' RACE reads. Of 39,000 or so distinct CDR3 sequences listed, around 8.7% are singletons. The specimen sequenced was peripheral blood. This receptor was identified in an adult who had HIV and had not received antiretroviral therapy, or was an uninfected healthy control (not recorded which). This chain links TRBV5-4 with TRBJ2-5; D unresolved. CDR3 region: CASSLEVQETQYF. CDR3 nucleotide sequence: TGTGCCAGCAGCTTGGAGGTTCAAGAGACCCAGTACTTC.